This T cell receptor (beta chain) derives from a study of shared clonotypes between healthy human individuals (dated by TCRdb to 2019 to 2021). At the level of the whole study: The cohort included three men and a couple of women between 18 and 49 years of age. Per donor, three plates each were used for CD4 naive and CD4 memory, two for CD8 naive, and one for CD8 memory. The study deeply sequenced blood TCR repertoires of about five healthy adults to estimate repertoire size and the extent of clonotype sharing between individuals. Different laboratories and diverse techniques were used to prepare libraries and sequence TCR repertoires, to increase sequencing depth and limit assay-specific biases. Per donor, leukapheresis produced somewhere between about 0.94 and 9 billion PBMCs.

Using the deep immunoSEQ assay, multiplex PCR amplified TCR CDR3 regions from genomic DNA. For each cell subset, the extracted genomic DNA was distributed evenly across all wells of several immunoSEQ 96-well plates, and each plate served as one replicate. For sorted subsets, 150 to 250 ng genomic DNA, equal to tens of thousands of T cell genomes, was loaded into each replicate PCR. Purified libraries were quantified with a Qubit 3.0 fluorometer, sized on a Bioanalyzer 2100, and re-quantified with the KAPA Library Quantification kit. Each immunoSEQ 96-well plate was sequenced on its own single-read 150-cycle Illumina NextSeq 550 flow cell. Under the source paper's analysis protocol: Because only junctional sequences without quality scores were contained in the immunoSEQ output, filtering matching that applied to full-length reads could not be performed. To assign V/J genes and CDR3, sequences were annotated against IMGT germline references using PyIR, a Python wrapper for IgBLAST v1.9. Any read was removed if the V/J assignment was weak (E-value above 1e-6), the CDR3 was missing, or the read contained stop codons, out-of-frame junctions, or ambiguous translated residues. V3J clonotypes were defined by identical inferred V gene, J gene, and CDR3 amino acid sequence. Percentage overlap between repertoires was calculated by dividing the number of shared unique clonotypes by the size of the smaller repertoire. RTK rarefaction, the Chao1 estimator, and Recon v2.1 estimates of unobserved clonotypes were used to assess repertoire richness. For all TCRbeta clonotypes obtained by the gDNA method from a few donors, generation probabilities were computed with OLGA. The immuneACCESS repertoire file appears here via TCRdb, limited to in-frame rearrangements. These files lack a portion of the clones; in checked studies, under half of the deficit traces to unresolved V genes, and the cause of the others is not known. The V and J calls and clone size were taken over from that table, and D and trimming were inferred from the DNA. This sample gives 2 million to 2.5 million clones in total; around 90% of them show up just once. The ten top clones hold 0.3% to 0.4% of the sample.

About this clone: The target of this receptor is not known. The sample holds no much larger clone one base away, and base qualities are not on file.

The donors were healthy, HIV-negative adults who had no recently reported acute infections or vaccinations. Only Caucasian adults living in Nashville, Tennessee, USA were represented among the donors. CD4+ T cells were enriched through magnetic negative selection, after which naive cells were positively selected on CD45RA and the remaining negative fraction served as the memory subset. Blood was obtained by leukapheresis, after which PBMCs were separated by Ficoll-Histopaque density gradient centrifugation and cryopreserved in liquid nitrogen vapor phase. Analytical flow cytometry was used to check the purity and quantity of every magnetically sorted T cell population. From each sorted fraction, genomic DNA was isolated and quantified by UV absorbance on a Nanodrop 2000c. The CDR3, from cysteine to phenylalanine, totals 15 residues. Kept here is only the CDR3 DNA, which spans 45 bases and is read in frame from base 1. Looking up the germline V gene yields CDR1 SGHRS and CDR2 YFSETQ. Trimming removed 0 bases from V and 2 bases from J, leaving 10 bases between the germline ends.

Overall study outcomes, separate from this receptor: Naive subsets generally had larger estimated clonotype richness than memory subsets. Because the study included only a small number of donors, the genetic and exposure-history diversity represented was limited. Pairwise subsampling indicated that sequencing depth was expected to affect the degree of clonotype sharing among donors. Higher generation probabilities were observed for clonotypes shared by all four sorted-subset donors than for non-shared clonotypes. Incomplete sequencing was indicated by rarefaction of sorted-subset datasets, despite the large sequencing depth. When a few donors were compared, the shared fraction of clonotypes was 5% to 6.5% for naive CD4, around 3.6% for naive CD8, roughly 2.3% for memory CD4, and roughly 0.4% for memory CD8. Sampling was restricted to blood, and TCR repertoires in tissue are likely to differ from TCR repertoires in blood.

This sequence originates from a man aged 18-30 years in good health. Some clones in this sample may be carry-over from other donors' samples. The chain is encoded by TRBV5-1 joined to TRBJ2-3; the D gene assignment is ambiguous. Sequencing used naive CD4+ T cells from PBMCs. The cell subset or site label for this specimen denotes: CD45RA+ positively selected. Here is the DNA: TGCGCCAGCAGCTTGGCCGAGCAACCCACAGATACGCAGTATTTT. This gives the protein CASSLAEQPTDTQYF.